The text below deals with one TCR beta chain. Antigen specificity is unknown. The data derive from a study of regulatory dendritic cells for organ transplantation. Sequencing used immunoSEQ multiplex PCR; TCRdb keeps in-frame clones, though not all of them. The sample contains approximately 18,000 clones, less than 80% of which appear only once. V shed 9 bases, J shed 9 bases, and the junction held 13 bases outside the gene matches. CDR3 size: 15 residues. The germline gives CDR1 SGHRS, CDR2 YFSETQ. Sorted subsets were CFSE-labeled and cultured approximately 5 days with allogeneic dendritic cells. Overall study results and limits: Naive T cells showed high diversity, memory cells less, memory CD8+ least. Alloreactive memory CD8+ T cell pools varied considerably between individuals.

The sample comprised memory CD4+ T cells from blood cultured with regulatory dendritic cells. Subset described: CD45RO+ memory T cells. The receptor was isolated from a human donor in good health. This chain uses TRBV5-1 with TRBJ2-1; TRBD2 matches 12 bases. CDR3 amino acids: CATALLAGGRGEQFF. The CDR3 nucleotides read TGCGCCACCGCTCTGCTAGCGGGAGGGAGGGGTGAGCAGTTCTTC.